Shown below are 23 T cell receptor beta chains from a single sample sequenced in a study of OX40 agonist ivuxolimab in advanced cancers. TCRdb's table, derived via immunoSEQ multiplex PCR, lists solely in-frame clones and lacks some. This sample carries approximately 50,000 clones, roughly 88% of them seen once, and the ten largest clones take around an eighth. The material was CD4+ or CD8+ T cells sorted from blood, obtained in a trial of the OX40 agonist ivuxolimab. The receptors stem from an adult with an advanced solid tumor such as melanoma, head and neck, liver or kidney cancer.

The rearrangement uses TRBV4-1 and TRBJ2-2, with D perhaps assigned TRBD1 or TRBD2 (5 bases each). V was cut by 2 bases and J by 2 bases, with 12 bases left in between. This CDR3 is built from 16 residues. Germline V gene lookup returns CDR1 MGHRA and CDR2 YSYEKL. This CDR3 is CASSQRQGVNTGELFF. The CDR3 DNA reads as TGCGCCAGCAGCCAAAGGCAGGGAGTAAACACCGGGGAGCTGTTTTTT.

The gene calls are TRBV11-2 and TRBJ2-1; D not certain. Trimming left V 6 bases short and J 0 bases short, with 9 bases between. CDR3 length: 14 amino acids. Germline lookup yields CDR1 SGHAT and CDR2 FQNNGV. The CDR3 protein is CASSSEFSYNEQFF. The DNA for the CDR3 is TGTGCCAGCAGTTCTGAGTTCTCCTACAATGAGCAGTTCTTC.

The table lists this clone with a few counts. This sequence joins TRBV5-1 and TRBJ1-4, with 9 bases fitting TRBD1. Germline lookup yields CDR1 SGHRS and CDR2 YFSETQ. This CDR3 region has 15 residues. V was clipped by 4 bases and J by 4 bases; unmatched bases: 5. The CDR3 sequence is CASSKGQGHNEKLFF. As DNA, the CDR3 is TGCGCCAGCAGCAAGGGACAGGGACATAATGAAAAACTGTTTTTT.

The gene calls are TRBV7-9 and TRBJ2-5; maybe TRBD2 (5 bases). The V gene lost 1 base and the J gene lost 6 bases, with 12 bases spanning the gap. Per germline, CDR1 SEHNR and CDR2 FQNEAQ (reference sequence). This CDR3 has 14 amino acids. CDR3 bases: TGTGCCAGCAGCTTAGACGGGCGAGGGCAGACCCAGTACTTC. Protein product: CASSLDGRGQTQYF.

The J gene is TRBJ2-5, the V gene TRBV5-6; D remains ambiguous. Germline V lookup: CDR1 SGHDT, CDR2 YYEEEE. The V end lost 1 base, the J end lost 1 base, and 2 bases lay between the germline ends. This CDR3 spans 12 amino acids. The CDR3 reads CASSLLQETQYF. The CDR3 DNA reads TGTGCCAGCAGCTTGCTCCAAGAGACCCAGTACTTC.

The V gene is TRBV6-5, the J gene TRBJ2-7; TRBD2 matches at 8 bases. The germline V gene has CDR1 MNHEY and CDR2 SVGAGI. The CDR3 is 14 residues long. V lost 6 bases, J lost 0 bases, and 4 bases stayed unmatched. CDR3 in amino acids: CASRSTSASYEQYV. The CDR3 DNA sequence: TGTGCCAGCAGGTCGACTAGCGCCTCCTACGAGCAGTACGTC.

The genes are TRBV5-6 and TRBJ2-7; D gene ambiguous. The V and J ends lost 0 bases and 4 bases respectively, with 8 bases between them. This CDR3 spans 13 amino acids. Germline V CDR1 and CDR2: SGHDT, YYEEEE. CDR3 sequence reads: CASSLGLGYEQYV. DNA for the CDR3: TGTGCCAGCAGCTTGGGCCTGGGGTACGAGCAGTACGTC.

In its sample, this clone was seen a few times. The genes are TRBV19 and TRBJ1-1, with D possibly TRBD1 on 5 matching bases. Germline V gives CDR1 LNHDA, CDR2 SQIVND (reference sequence). The length of the CDR3 is 14 residues. Trimming removed 6 bases from V and 1 base from J, with 12 bases in between. CDR3 protein: CASRAGTANTEAFF. CDR3 DNA sequence: TGTGCCAGTAGAGCCGGGACGGCGAACACTGAAGCTTTCTTT.

V usage is TRBV5-1 and J usage is TRBJ1-1, with 8 bases matching TRBD1. Germline V gene sequence: CDR1 SGHRS, CDR2 YFSETQ. CDR3 length: 14 amino acids. The trim removed 0 bases at V and 3 bases at J, leaving 1 base unmatched. The CDR3 DNA follows: TGCGCCAGCAGCTTGGCAGGGGGCGACACTGAAGCTTTCTTT. Amino acid sequence: CASSLAGGDTEAFF.

The chain links TRBV18 to TRBJ1-3; no definite D call. V lost 3 bases, J lost 0 bases, and 9 bases lay in between. There are 15 residues in the CDR3. The germline gives CDR1 KGHSH, CDR2 LQKENI. The CDR3 protein is CASSPLRNSGNTIYF. The CDR3 nucleotides are TGTGCCAGCTCACCTTTGAGGAACTCTGGAAACACCATATATTTT.

The gene calls are TRBV7-9 and TRBJ1-1, with 8 nucleotides matching TRBD1. In germline, CDR1 is SEHNR, CDR2 FQNEAQ (reference sequence). The trim removed 1 base at V and 5 bases at J, leaving 3 bases unmatched. The CDR3 is made up of 14 amino acids. The CDR3 spells CASSLGTGKTEAFF. As DNA, the CDR3 is TGTGCCAGCAGCTTAGGGACAGGGAAGACTGAAGCTTTCTTT.

The chain has TRBV7-2 and TRBJ2-5; 11 positions match TRBD2. The V and J ends lost 5 bases and 1 base, in that order; junction bases with no gene match: 3. Germline V CDR1 and CDR2: SGHTA, FQGNSA. The CDR3 covers 15 residues. In DNA form, the CDR3 reads TGTGCCAGCAGCAAAGGACTAGCGGGCCAAGAGACCCAGTACTTC. This codes for CASSKGLAGQETQYF. The full variable domain, completed using reference TRBV7-2 and TRBJ2-5, is GAGVSQSPSNKVTEKGKDVELRCDPISGHTALYWYRQSLGQGLEFLIYFQGNSAPDKSGLPSDRFSAERTGGSVSTLTIQRTQQEDSAVYLCASSKGLAGQETQYFGPGTRLLVL.

Only one count was recorded for this clone. This chain links TRBV7-6 with TRBJ2-6; D is perhaps TRBD1 (6 bases). The CDR3 is 18 residues long. Deletions cut 0 bases from V and 0 bases from J, with 12 bases between. Germline V lookup: CDR1 SGHVS, CDR2 FNYEAQ. CDR3 region: CASSLAPTGHSGANVLTF. The CDR3 DNA reads as TGTGCCAGCAGCTTAGCGCCAACAGGGCACTCTGGGGCCAACGTCCTGACTTTC.

V is TRBV6-1 and J is TRBJ1-2, with 7 nucleotides matching TRBD1. Germline trimming cut 2 bases from V and 3 bases from J; bases unmatched to any gene: 0. Germline loops: CDR1 MNHNS, CDR2 SASEGT. This CDR3 spans 13 amino acids. The CDR3 DNA reads as TGTGCCAGCAGTGAACAGGGGGACTATGGCTACACCTTC. The encoded protein is CASSEQGDYGYTF.

This chain uses TRBV28 with TRBJ1-2; perhaps TRBD1 as D (5 bases). The CDR3 spans 12 residues. Trimming pared 4 bases from V and 7 bases from J, leaving 10 bases between. Germline V gene lookup returns CDR1 MDHEN and CDR2 SYDVKM. CDR3 bases: TGTGCCAGCAGTTCCGGGACTACTGGCTACACCTTC. Translating it yields CASSSGTTGYTF.

The chain carries TRBV4-1 and TRBJ1-1; no definite D call. The V gene lost 0 bases and the J gene lost 1 base, with 9 bases spanning the gap. This CDR3 region has 15 residues. Looked up from germline, CDR1 is MGHRA and CDR2 is YSYEKL. DNA of the CDR3: TGCGCCAGCAGCCAAGAAACCCTCAGGAACACTGAAGCTTTCTTT. Protein sequence: CASSQETLRNTEAFF.

The rearrangement joins TRBV27 to TRBJ1-1; maybe TRBD1 (5 bases). Germline lookup yields CDR1 MNHEY and CDR2 SMNVEV (reference sequence). V was pared by 3 bases and J by 1 base, with 9 bases between. The CDR3 loop spans 14 amino acids. The CDR3 loop is CASSFQGWNTEAFF. For the CDR3, the DNA is TGTGCCAGCAGTTTTCAGGGATGGAACACTGAAGCTTTCTTT.

This chain joins TRBV5-5 and TRBJ1-4, with D uncertain. Germline V gene data show CDR1 as SGHKS and CDR2 as YYEKEE (reference sequence). The V and J ends lost 2 bases and 7 bases respectively, with 12 bases between them. The CDR3 sequence is 14 residues long. The CDR3 nucleotides read TGTGCCAGCAGCTTCAGAGGGATACCTGAAAAACTGTTTTTT. As protein: CASSFRGIPEKLFF.

The rearrangement uses TRBV2 and TRBJ1-1; 8 bases line up with TRBD1. V was clipped by 9 bases and J by 6 bases; unmatched bases: 6. Per the germline V gene, CDR1 is SNHLY and CDR2 is FYNNEI. The CDR3 loop spans 12 amino acids. CDR3 in amino acids: CASRDRGAEAFF. The CDR3 DNA reads as TGTGCCAGTCGCGACAGGGGAGCTGAAGCTTTCTTT.

This clone was seen a single time. The chain couples TRBV18 to TRBJ2-7; 8 positions match TRBD2. Trimming took 1 base from V and 6 from J; bases not matched to a gene: 5. The CDR3 has 14 amino acids. Germline V gene data show CDR1 as KGHSH and CDR2 as LQKENI. In DNA form, the CDR3 reads TGTGCCAGCTCACCACTAGCGGGAAGGTCCGAGCAGTACTTC. This sequence encodes CASSPLAGRSEQYF.

In this sample, this clone turned up once. This sequence joins TRBV7-9 and TRBJ2-5; 7 bases match TRBD1. The CDR3 length is 13 residues. V lost 5 bases, J lost 5 bases, and 5 bases stayed unmatched. CDR1 is SEHNR, CDR2 FQNEAQ, per germline (reference sequence). CDR3 DNA sequence: TGTGCCAGCAGCAAGGACAGGACGGAGACCCAGTACTTC. This sequence encodes CASSKDRTETQYF.

The CDR3 sequence: CASSTFGQTQETQYF. CDR3 nucleotides: TGTGCCAGTAGTACGTTTGGGCAGACACAAGAGACCCAGTACTTC. The chain combines TRBV19 with TRBJ2-5; D is ambiguous. Between the trimmed V and J ends, which lost 4 bases and 2 bases, there was a span of 14 bases. This CDR3 region has 15 residues. Germline V lookup: CDR1 LNHDA, CDR2 SQIVND (reference sequence). The full variable domain, completed using reference TRBV19 and TRBJ2-5, is DGGITQSPKYLFRKEGQNVTLSCEQNLNHDAMYWYRQDPGQGLRLIYYSQIVNDFQKGDIAEGYSVSREKKESFPLTVTSAQKNPTAFYLCASSTFGQTQETQYFGPGTRLLVL.

This clone turned up a few times. J is TRBJ2-2 and V is TRBV10-1; D ambiguous. The CDR3 is 14 amino acids. The germline gives CDR1 WNHNN, CDR2 SYGVQD (reference sequence). The V gene lost 3 bases and the J gene lost 5 bases, with 10 bases spanning the gap. The CDR3 DNA reads TGCGCCAGCAGTGATTTGGGATCGACCGGGGAGCTGTTTTTT. It codes for CASSDLGSTGELFF.